This T cell receptor (beta chain) is drawn from a study of T cell changes during pregnancy in multiple sclerosis. Germline CDR1 and CDR2: LNHDA and SQIVND (reference sequence). This CDR3 region has 14 residues. Trimming shortened V by 3 bases and J by 5 bases, and 13 bases separated the two germline ends. Method: immunoSEQ multiplex PCR; TCRdb's copy keeps in-frame clones and lacks some. The data contain 30,000 to 45,000 clones, around 92% of them singletons. The TCR originated in a female donor with multiple sclerosis, enrolled in a pregnancy study. This chain uses TRBV19 with TRBJ2-5; a possible D gene is TRBD1 (6 bases). Specimen: PBMCs (not recorded whether the cells were cultured). CDR3 sequence: CASSIDRTVETQYF. CDR3 sequence (DNA): TGTGCCAGTAGTATCGATAGGACAGTTGAGACCCAGTACTTC. The full variable domain, in which reference TRBV19 and TRBJ2-5 provide the parts outside the CDR3, is DGGITQSPKYLFRKEGQNVTLSCEQNLNHDAMYWYRQDPGQGLRLIYYSQIVNDFQKGDIAEGYSVSREKKESFPLTVTSAQKNPTAFYLCASSIDRTVETQYFGPGTRLLVL.